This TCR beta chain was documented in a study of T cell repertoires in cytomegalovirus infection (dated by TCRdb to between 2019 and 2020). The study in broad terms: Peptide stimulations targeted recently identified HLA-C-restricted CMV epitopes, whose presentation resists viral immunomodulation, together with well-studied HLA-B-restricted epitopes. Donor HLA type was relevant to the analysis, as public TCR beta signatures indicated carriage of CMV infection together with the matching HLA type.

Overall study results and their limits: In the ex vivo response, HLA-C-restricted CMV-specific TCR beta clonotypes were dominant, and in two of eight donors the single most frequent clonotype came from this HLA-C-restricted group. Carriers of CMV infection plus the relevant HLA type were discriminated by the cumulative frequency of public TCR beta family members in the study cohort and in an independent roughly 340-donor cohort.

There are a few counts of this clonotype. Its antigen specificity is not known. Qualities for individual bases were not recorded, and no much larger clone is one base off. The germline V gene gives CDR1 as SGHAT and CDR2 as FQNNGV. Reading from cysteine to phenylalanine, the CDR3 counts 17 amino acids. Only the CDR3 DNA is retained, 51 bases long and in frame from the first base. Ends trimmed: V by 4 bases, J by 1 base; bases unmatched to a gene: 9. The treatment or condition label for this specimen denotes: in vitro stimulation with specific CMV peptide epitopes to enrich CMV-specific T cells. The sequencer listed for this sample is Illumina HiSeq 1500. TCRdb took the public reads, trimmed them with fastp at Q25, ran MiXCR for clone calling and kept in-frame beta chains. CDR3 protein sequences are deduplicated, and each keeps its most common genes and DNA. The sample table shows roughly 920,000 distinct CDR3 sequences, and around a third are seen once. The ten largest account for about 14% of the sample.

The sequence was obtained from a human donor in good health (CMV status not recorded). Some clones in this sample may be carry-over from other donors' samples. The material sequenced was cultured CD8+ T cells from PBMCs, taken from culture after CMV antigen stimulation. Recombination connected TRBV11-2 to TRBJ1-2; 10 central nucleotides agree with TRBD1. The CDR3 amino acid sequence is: CASSSTGGDILNYGYTF. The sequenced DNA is TGTGCCAGCAGCTCGACAGGGGGCGATATCCTTAACTATGGCTACACCTTC.